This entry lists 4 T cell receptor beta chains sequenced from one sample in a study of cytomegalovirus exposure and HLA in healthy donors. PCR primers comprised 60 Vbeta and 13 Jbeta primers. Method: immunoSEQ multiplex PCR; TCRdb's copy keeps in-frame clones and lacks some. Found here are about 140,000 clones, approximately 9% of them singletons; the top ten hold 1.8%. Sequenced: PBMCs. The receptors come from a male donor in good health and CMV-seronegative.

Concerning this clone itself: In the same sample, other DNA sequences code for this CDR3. CDR3 sequence (DNA): TGTGCCAGCTCATCCGGGACAGGGTTCACGGATACGCAGTATTTT. This sequence encodes CASSSGTGFTDTQYF. This chain connects TRBV18 to TRBJ2-3, with 9 bases identical to TRBD1. V was clipped by 5 bases and J by 6 bases; unmatched bases: 9. This CDR3 contains 15 residues. The germline V gene has CDR1 KGHSH and CDR2 LQKENI. Drawing the rest from reference TRBV18 and TRBJ2-3, the complete variable domain is NAGVMQNPRHLVRRRGQEARLRCSPMKGHSHVYWYRQLPEEGLKFMVYLQKENIIDESGMPKERFSAEFPKEGPSILRIQQVVRGDSAAYFCASSSGTGFTDTQYFGPGTRLTVL.

The CDR3 DNA reads TGTGCCAGCAGCCCTACCGACAGGGAAACTGGAAACACCATATATTTT. Translating it yields CASSPTDRETGNTIYF. This chain joins TRBV28 and TRBJ1-3, with 7 bases that match TRBD1. V lost 6 bases and J lost 2; bases outside the gene matches: 10. The CDR3 loop spans 16 amino acids. The germline V gene encodes CDR1 MDHEN and CDR2 SYDVKM.

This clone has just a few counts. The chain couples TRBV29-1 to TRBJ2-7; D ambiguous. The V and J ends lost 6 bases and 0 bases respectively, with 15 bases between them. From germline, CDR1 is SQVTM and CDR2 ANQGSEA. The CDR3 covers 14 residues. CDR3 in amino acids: CSVAATAYSYEQYF. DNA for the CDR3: TGCAGCGTCGCCGCTACAGCCTACTCCTACGAGCAGTACTTC.

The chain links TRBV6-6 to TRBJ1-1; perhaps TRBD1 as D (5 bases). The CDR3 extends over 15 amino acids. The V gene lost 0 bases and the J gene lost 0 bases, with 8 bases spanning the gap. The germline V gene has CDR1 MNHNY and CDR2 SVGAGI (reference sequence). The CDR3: CASSYSGLLNTEAFF. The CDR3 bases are TGTGCCAGCAGTTACTCGGGACTGTTGAACACTGAAGCTTTCTTT.